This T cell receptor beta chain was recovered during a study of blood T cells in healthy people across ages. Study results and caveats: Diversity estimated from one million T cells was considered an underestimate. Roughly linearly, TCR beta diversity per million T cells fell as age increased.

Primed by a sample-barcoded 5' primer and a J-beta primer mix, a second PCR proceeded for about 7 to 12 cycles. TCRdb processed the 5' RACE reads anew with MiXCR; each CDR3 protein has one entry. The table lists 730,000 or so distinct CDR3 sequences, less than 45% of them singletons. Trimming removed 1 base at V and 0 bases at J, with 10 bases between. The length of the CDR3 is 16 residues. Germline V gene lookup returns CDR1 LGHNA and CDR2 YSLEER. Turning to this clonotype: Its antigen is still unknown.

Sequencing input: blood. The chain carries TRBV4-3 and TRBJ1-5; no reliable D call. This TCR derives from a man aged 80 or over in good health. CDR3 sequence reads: CASSQGAGLSNQPQHF. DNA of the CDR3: TGCGCCAGCAGCCAAGGGGCAGGCCTTAGCAATCAGCCCCAGCATTTT.